One T cell receptor beta chain is described in this entry. Antigen unknown. Germline V lookup: CDR1 LNHDA, CDR2 SQIVND (reference sequence). The CDR3 length is 19 residues. Trimming left V 1 base short and J 0 bases short, with 18 bases between. Profiling relied on immunoSEQ multiplex PCR, and the TCRdb table lists in-frame clones only, not all of them. The sample lists 30,000 to 50,000 clones, roughly 88% occurring once. The sample comes from a study of T cell responses to AZD1222 COVID-19 vaccine. Overall study results and limits: The CD4 TCRs associated with vaccination extended across spike and predominated at 160-218 and 743-854. An increase in Spike-specific TCR breadth and depth was observed after two AZD1222 doses.

The material was peripheral blood, obtained 28 days after the second dose of the MenACWY control vaccine. The chain recombines TRBV19 with TRBJ2-2; weak D call: TRBD2 (6 bases). The receptor was isolated from an adult who received the MenACWY meningococcal vaccine as a control. The CDR3 region is CASSIGGLLAGANTGELFF. The CDR3 DNA sequence: TGTGCCAGTAGTATAGGGGGACTTCTCGCTGGCGCGAACACCGGGGAGCTGTTTTTT.